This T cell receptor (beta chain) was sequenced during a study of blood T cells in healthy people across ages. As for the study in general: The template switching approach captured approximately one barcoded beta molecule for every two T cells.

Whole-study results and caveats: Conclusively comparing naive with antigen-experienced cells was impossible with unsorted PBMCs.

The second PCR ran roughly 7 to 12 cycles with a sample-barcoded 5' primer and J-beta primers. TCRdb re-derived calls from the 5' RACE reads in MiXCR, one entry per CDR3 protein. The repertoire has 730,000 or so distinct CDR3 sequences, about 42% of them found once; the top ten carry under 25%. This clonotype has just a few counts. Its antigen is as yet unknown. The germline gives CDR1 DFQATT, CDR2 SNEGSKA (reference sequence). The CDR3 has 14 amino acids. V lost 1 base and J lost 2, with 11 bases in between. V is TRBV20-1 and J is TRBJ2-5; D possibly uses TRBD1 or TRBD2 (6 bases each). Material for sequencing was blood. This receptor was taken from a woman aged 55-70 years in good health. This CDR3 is CSARGGAEQETQYF. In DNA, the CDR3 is TGCAGTGCTAGAGGGGGGGCAGAGCAAGAGACCCAGTACTTC.